The 21 T cell receptor beta chains given below trace back to one sample, sequenced in a study of T cell responses to AZD1222 COVID-19 vaccine. The table came from immunoSEQ multiplex PCR; TCRdb's copy has only in-frame clones and leaves some out. The profile shows around 150,000 clones, roughly 90% of them singletons. This material consisted of peripheral blood, taken 28 days after the second AZD1222 dose. All receptors come from an adult who received the AZD1222 COVID-19 vaccine.

The V call is TRBV5-5, the J call TRBJ2-7, with TRBD1 identical over 9 bases. The germline gives CDR1 SGHKS, CDR2 YYEKEE (reference sequence). The junction had 7 bases not matched to a gene; V was cut back by 4 bases and J by 2 bases. There are 15 residues in the CDR3. The CDR3 spells CASSGGQGSPYEQYF. DNA for the CDR3: TGTGCCAGCAGCGGGGGACAGGGATCCCCCTACGAGCAGTACTTC.

The V and J genes are TRBV5-1 and TRBJ2-7; possibly TRBD2 for D (6 bases). The V gene's germline CDR1 is SGHRS and CDR2 YFSETQ. Trimming shortened V by 7 bases and J by 5 bases, and 19 bases separated the two germline ends. This CDR3 comprises 14 residues. CDR3 loop: CASGVSPPGDEQYF. The CDR3 DNA is TGCGCCAGCGGAGTGTCCCCACCGGGGGACGAGCAGTACTTC.

This chain connects TRBV6-5 to TRBJ1-1; TRBD1 aligns across 7 bases. V lost 5 bases to trimming and J lost 5 bases; unmatched junction nucleotides: 2. Germline CDR1 is MNHEY and CDR2 is SVGAGI. CDR3 length equals 12 residues. As DNA, the CDR3 is TGTGCCAGCAGTATACAGGGGACTGAAGCTTTCTTT. Its translation is CASSIQGTEAFF.

This chain links TRBV2 with TRBJ1-1; no clear D gene. The ends were cut back, 3 bases at V and 1 base at J, with 9 bases in the middle. The CDR3 extends over 14 amino acids. In germline, CDR1 is SNHLY, CDR2 FYNNEI. As DNA, the CDR3 is TGTGCCAGCAGTGATCGACACCAGAACACTGAAGCTTTCTTT. Amino acids: CASSDRHQNTEAFF.

This chain connects TRBV7-2 to TRBJ2-7; 10 nucleotides align to TRBD2. Per the germline V gene, CDR1 is SGHTA and CDR2 is FQGNSA. The CDR3 spans 15 residues. With 5 bases clipped from V and 0 bases from J, the junction kept 4 bases outside the gene matches. In nucleotides, the CDR3 is TGTGCCAGCAGCAAGGGACTAGCGTCCTCCTACGAGCAGTACTTC. This encodes CASSKGLASSYEQYF.

The chain is built from TRBV24-1 and TRBJ2-2; either TRBD1 or TRBD2 may fit D (6 bases each). The CDR3 extends over 14 amino acids. V lost 5 bases to trimming and J lost 7 bases, with 13 bases between them. CDR1 and CDR2 from the germline V gene are KGHDR and SFDVKD. CDR3 DNA sequence: TGTGCCACCAGTGTCCGGGGGCCTGGCGGGGAGCTGTTTTTT. This codes for CATSVRGPGGELFF.

In DNA form, the CDR3 reads TGCAGCGTCGGCCGGGACCTAGGAGCGGATACGCAGTATTTT. Protein: CSVGRDLGADTQYF. The rearrangement links TRBV29-1 to TRBJ2-3; D may be TRBD1 or TRBD2 (5 bases each). The CDR3 is 14 amino acids. CDR1 and CDR2 from the germline V gene are SQVTM and ANQGSEA. V was trimmed by 6 bases and J by 6 bases, leaving 19 bases between them.

The chain combines TRBV5-3 with TRBJ1-1; D unclear. TRBV5-3 belongs to the ORF category, with a function that is uncertain. The CDR3 is 13 residues long. V dropped 3 bases and J dropped 2 bases, with 8 bases sitting between them. This CDR3 reads CARSYERNTEAFF. CDR3 in DNA: TGTGCCAGAAGCTACGAAAGAAACACTGAAGCTTTCTTT.

The chain recombines TRBV5-5 with TRBJ2-1; 11 bases align to TRBD2. Germline V gene lookup returns CDR1 SGHKS and CDR2 YYEKEE (reference sequence). Trimming at V came to 0 bases and at J to 6 bases, leaving 2 bases not matched to a gene. The CDR3 spans 15 residues. The CDR3 nucleotides are TGTGCCAGCAGCTTGGTGGGGACTAGCGGCAATGAGCAGTTCTTC. It codes for CASSLVGTSGNEQFF.

The chain recombines TRBV10-3 with TRBJ1-6; D perhaps matches TRBD1 (6 bases). CDR1 and CDR2 (germline): ENHRY, SYGVKD. Trimming took off 2 bases at V and 5 bases at J, with 10 bases between the two ends. This CDR3 region has 15 residues. The CDR3 reads CAISEGGVDNSPLHF. The CDR3 DNA sequence: TGTGCCATCAGTGAGGGGGGCGTCGATAATTCACCCCTCCACTTT.

V is TRBV6-5 and J is TRBJ1-2; 8 bases map to TRBD1. The V segment lost 6 bases and the J segment 4 bases; nucleotides outside the gene matches: 10. Germline V CDR1 and CDR2: MNHEY, SVGAGI. The CDR3 spans 15 residues. DNA for the CDR3: TGTGCCAGCAGAGCGACAGGGGCCGCGGTCTATGGCTACACCTTC. Translation gives CASRATGAAVYGYTF.

This clone was found once. Germline is not matched at one junction end, which may reflect a read error. The V and J genes are TRBV5-1 and TRBJ2-1; perhaps TRBD1 as D (6 bases). This CDR3 has 15 residues. CDR1 and CDR2 (germline): SGHRS, YFSETQ. CDR3 nucleotide sequence: TGCGCCAGCAGCTTAGCATGGATGGGGGCAGGGGAGCCGATCTTC. Protein sequence: CASSLAWMGAGEPIF.

CDR3 nucleotides: TGTGCCAGCAGCCGCGGGGGGACAGGGCTTAATGAAAAACTGTTTTTT. Its protein is CASSRGGTGLNEKLFF. The V call is TRBV5-4, the J call TRBJ1-4, with 9 bases matching TRBD1. CDR3 length: 16 residues. The V gene's germline CDR1 is SGHNT and CDR2 YYREEE (reference sequence). The junction had 8 bases not matched to a gene; V was cut back by 4 bases and J by 4 bases.

This chain connects TRBV15 to TRBJ2-1; no reliable D call. V was trimmed by 2 bases and J by 3 bases, leaving 14 bases between them. Germline loops: CDR1 LNHNV, CDR2 YYDKDF (reference sequence). This CDR3 is built from 16 residues. The CDR3 DNA sequence: TGTGCCACCAGCAGACTGACGGACGGGTTCTACAATGAGCAGTTCTTC. It specifies CATSRLTDGFYNEQFF. The variable domain in full, completed from reference TRBV15 and TRBJ2-1, reads DAMVIQNPRYQVTQFGKPVTLSCSQTLNHNVMYWYQQKSSQAPKLLFHYYDKDFNNEADTPDNFQSRRPNTSFCFLDIRSPGLGDTAMYLCATSRLTDGFYNEQFFGPGTRLTVL.

V and J are TRBV12-3 or TRBV12-4 and TRBJ2-1; TRBD1 or TRBD2 may be the D gene (5 bases each). V lost 6 bases, J lost 9 bases, and 15 bases lay in between. There are 13 residues in the CDR3. CDR3 loop: CASRDRRGGEQFF. The DNA of the CDR3 is TGTGCCAGCAGGGATAGACGGGGCGGTGAGCAGTTCTTC.

The rearrangement joins TRBV4-3 to TRBJ1-2; maybe TRBD1 (5 bases). The V gene's germline CDR1 is LGHNA and CDR2 YSLEER. V lost 1 base and J 4 bases, leaving 16 bases between the germline ends. CDR3 size: 16 residues. The DNA for the CDR3 is TGCGCCAGCAGCCAAGTTTTGGGGGGGATCGTCTATGGCTACACCTTC. It codes for CASSQVLGGIVYGYTF.

J is TRBJ2-3 and V is TRBV5-1, with a weak D call TRBD1 (6 bases). The V gene lost 0 bases and the J gene lost 0 bases, with 14 bases spanning the gap. Germline V gene sequence: CDR1 SGHRS, CDR2 YFSETQ. The CDR3 consists of 17 residues. CDR3 amino acids: CASSLDFGTSSTDTQYF. DNA for the CDR3: TGCGCCAGCAGCTTGGATTTTGGGACATCTAGCACAGATACGCAGTATTTT.

The chain carries TRBV5-1 and TRBJ2-2; D is perhaps TRBD2 (5 bases). V was trimmed by 2 bases and J by 3 bases, leaving 8 bases between them. CDR1 SGHRS and CDR2 YFSETQ come from the germline V gene. CDR3 length: 14 amino acids. The DNA of the CDR3 is TGCGCCAGCAGCTTAAGCGGATACACCGGGGAGCTGTTTTTT. It specifies CASSLSGYTGELFF.

The chain recombines TRBV13 with TRBJ1-1; D is undetermined. Germline loops: CDR1 PRHDT, CDR2 FYEKMQ (reference sequence). This CDR3 has 11 residues. The V end was cut by 5 bases, the J end by 11 bases, with 12 bases between. CDR3 amino acids: CASSLRGSAFF. The CDR3 coding sequence is TGTGCCAGCAGCCTCAGAGGGAGCGCTTTCTTT. The variable domain in full, completed from reference TRBV13 and TRBJ1-1, reads AAGVIQSPRHLIKEKRETATLKCYPIPRHDTVYWYQQGPGQDPQFLISFYEKMQSDKGSIPDRFSAQQFSDYHSELNMSSLELGDSALYFCASSLRGSAFFGQGTRLTVV.

The rearrangement uses TRBV19 and TRBJ1-2; TRBD1 matches 7 bases. J was trimmed by 2 bases and V by 6 bases; bases with no gene match: 9. Looked up from germline, CDR1 is LNHDA and CDR2 is SQIVND (reference sequence). CDR3 length: 15 amino acids. CDR3 DNA sequence: TGTGCCAGTAGGGGAGGGGGCCACAGAAACTATGGCTACACCTTC. Protein sequence: CASRGGGHRNYGYTF.

This clone was detected once. The V call is TRBV6-5, the J call TRBJ1-2, with 8 positions matching TRBD1. The CDR3 is 15 amino acids. V was clipped by 0 bases and J by 8 bases; unmatched bases: 8. CDR1 MNHEY and CDR2 SVGAGI come from the germline V gene. The CDR3 region is CASSYSGRGLKGYTF. The CDR3 coding sequence is TGTGCCAGCAGTTACTCGGGCAGGGGGCTTAAGGGCTACACCTTC.